The sequence of this T cell receptor (beta chain) was determined in a study of OX40 agonist ivuxolimab in advanced cancers. General study results and limits: Low clonal expansion, among the lowest seen, marked partial responders at 0.1-3.0 mg/kg. On average, CD8+ T cells showed a greater number of expanded clones than CD4+.

Sequencing was performed with immunoSEQ multiplex PCR; in TCRdb, only in-frame clones are kept and a portion is missing. The data show under 50,000 clones, 65% to 85% seen once. About this clone itself: Its antigen is as yet unknown.

Germline V gives CDR1 MNHEY, CDR2 SMNVEV (reference sequence). The CDR3 contains 15 residues. V dropped 6 bases and J dropped 0; count of bases not matched to a gene: 5. The chain recombines TRBV27 with TRBJ2-1, with 7 bases aligning to TRBD2. The TCR was taken from an adult with an advanced solid tumor such as melanoma, head and neck, liver or kidney cancer. The input for sequencing was CD4+ or CD8+ T cells sorted from blood, taken in a trial of the OX40 agonist ivuxolimab. The DNA for the CDR3 is TGTGCCAGCAGACGCGGGAGCCGCTCCTACAATGAGCAGTTCTTC. This encodes CASRRGSRSYNEQFF.